Following are 7 T cell receptor beta chains from one sample sequenced in a study of radiation and T cells in renal cell carcinoma (TCRdb year 2020). Preparation of the library involved the immunoSEQ multiplex PCR assay. TCRdb limited this immuneACCESS table to in-frame rearrangements with V and J called. A share of clones is missing; checked studies link under half to unresolved V genes, and the rest is unexplained. Within this sample are roughly 23,000 clones, with around 52% of them counted one time only. The ten largest clones add up to 16% of the sample. The time point label, read with the paper, signifies: tumor resected at nephrectomy. Explained via the paper, the treatment or condition label denotes: 15 Gy SBRT to primary tumor, nephrectomy 4 weeks later. Material: tumor tissue, obtained from a patient whose treatment included radiotherapy and nephrectomy. These receptors were collected from a woman in her fifties or sixties with renal cell carcinoma.

With respect to this clone: The junction departs from the called germline gene at one end, perhaps through a read error. The chain employs TRBV4-1 and TRBJ2-7, with 9 bases identical to TRBD1. Germline-derived CDR1 and CDR2 are MGHRA and YSYEKL. The CDR3 loop spans 14 amino acids. The CDR3 region is CASSQGQGNYEQYF. CDR3 sequence (DNA): TGTGCCAGCAGCCAGGGACAGGGAAACTACGAGCAGTACTTC.

The chain carries TRBV9 and TRBJ1-4, with D unresolved. This CDR3 comprises 15 residues. V was cut by 3 bases and J by 11 bases, with 20 bases left in between. Looked up from germline, CDR1 is SGDLS and CDR2 is YYNGEE. CDR3 loop: CASSDPYKDRNKLFF. For the CDR3, the DNA is TGTGCCAGCAGCGATCCCTATAAGGACCGAAATAAACTGTTTTTT.

The rearrangement joins TRBV2 to TRBJ2-5; 7 bases agree with TRBD2. J lost 0 bases, V lost 4 bases, and 17 bases had no gene match. The CDR3 is 19 amino acids. Germline V lookup: CDR1 SNHLY, CDR2 FYNNEI. The CDR3 bases are TGTGCCAGCAGTGCCCAAAGCGAAAAAATGGGGGGGTACCAAGAGACCCAGTACTTC. Its translation is CASSAQSEKMGGYQETQYF. The full variable domain, its missing parts supplied by reference TRBV2 and TRBJ2-5, is EPEVTQTPSHQVTQMGQEVILRCVPISNHLYFYWYRQILGQKVEFLVSFYNNEISEKSEIFDDQFSVERPDGSNFTLKIRSTKLEDSAMYFCASSAQSEKMGGYQETQYFGPGTRLLVL.

The CDR3 here is CASIRTGGTYEQYF. CDR3 nucleotide sequence: TGTGCCAGCATTCGGACAGGGGGCACATACGAGCAGTACTTC. The V call is TRBV6-1, the J call TRBJ2-7; 11 bases are a match to TRBD1. There are 14 residues in the CDR3. Germline V CDR1 and CDR2: MNHNS, SASEGT. V gave up 7 bases and J gave up 4 bases; unmatched junction bases: 6.

The chain carries TRBV10-3 and TRBJ2-1; 9 bases fit TRBD2. V was clipped by 11 bases and J by 5 bases; unmatched bases: 10. This CDR3 spans 14 amino acids. Looked up from germline, CDR1 is ENHRY and CDR2 is SYGVKD. CDR3 nucleotide sequence: TGTGCCTCCTCCCCGGTAGCGGGGGACAATGAGCAGTTCTTC. Translating it yields CASSPVAGDNEQFF.

This clone was seen many times. The sample has other DNA sequences that encode this CDR3 too. This rearrangement joins TRBV18 to TRBJ1-2; the D is unclear. CDR1 and CDR2 (germline): KGHSH, LQKENI. Trimming removed 3 bases at V and 0 bases at J, with 11 bases between. This CDR3 comprises 15 residues. The CDR3: CASSPPAGTNYGYTF. For the CDR3, the DNA is TGTGCCAGCTCACCGCCGGCCGGAACTAACTATGGCTACACCTTC.

The genes are TRBV5-1 and TRBJ1-6; weak D call: TRBD1 (5 bases). The CDR3 sequence is 16 residues long. V was cut by 0 bases and J by 10 bases, with 17 bases left in between. Germline V gives CDR1 SGHRS, CDR2 YFSETQ. The CDR3 loop reads CASSLAGSGWNSPLHF. The DNA of the CDR3 is TGCGCCAGCAGCTTGGCCGGATCAGGGTGGAACTCACCCCTCCACTTT.